The next 30 T cell receptor beta chains were all read from a single sample in a study of blood T cell repertoires in COVID-19. Libraries were prepared by immunoSEQ multiplex PCR; TCRdb keeps only in-frame clonotypes and omits some of them. The sample includes more than 100,000 clones, approximately 81% of them seen just once. The sequencing sample was made of peripheral blood. These receptors were taken from an older woman with active or convalescent COVID-19.

V usage is TRBV25-1 and J usage is TRBJ1-2; TRBD1 is a possible D gene (6 bases). The CDR3 is 16 residues long. From germline, CDR1 is MGHDK and CDR2 SYGVNS. V was clipped by 0 bases and J by 5 bases, with 16 bases between them. The chain's CDR3 is CASSEYDRDRIYGYTF. In nucleotides, the CDR3 is TGTGCCAGCAGTGAATATGACCGCGACAGGATATATGGCTACACCTTC.

The chain recombines TRBV27 with TRBJ2-1; 12 positions agree with TRBD2. The CDR3 is 16 residues long. Looked up from germline, CDR1 is MNHEY and CDR2 is SMNVEV (reference sequence). J gave up 7 bases and V 1 base, and 5 bases lay outside the gene matches. The CDR3 protein is CASSLWASGGENEQFF. The CDR3 DNA follows: TGTGCCAGCAGTTTATGGGCTAGCGGGGGGGAGAATGAGCAGTTCTTC.

V is TRBV19 and J is TRBJ2-2, with D possibly being TRBD2 (6 bases). Germline assignment: CDR1 LNHDA and CDR2 SQIVND (reference sequence). CDR3 size: 18 residues. V was cut by 0 bases and J by 0 bases, with 14 bases left in between. The CDR3: CASSIDLLGGTNTGELFF. As DNA, the CDR3 is TGTGCCAGTAGTATAGATCTTCTGGGCGGGACGAACACCGGGGAGCTGTTTTTT. Using reference TRBV19 and TRBJ2-2 for the parts outside the CDR3, the full variable domain is DGGITQSPKYLFRKEGQNVTLSCEQNLNHDAMYWYRQDPGQGLRLIYYSQIVNDFQKGDIAEGYSVSREKKESFPLTVTSAQKNPTAFYLCASSIDLLGGTNTGELFFGEGSRLTVL.

The chain is built from TRBV27 and TRBJ2-5, with D perhaps matching TRBD2 (6 bases). V lost 5 bases and J 8 bases, leaving 36 bases between the germline ends. Per the germline V gene, CDR1 is MNHEY and CDR2 is SMNVEV (reference sequence). CDR3 size: 20 residues. CDR3 protein: CASSPPQTFTSTQPKKTQYF. CDR3 sequence (DNA): TGTGCCAGCAGTCCTCCCCAAACCTTTACTAGCACCCAACCCAAGAAAACCCAGTACTTC.

V gene TRBV4-1 combines with J gene TRBJ2-5; a weak D match, TRBD1 (6 bases). This CDR3 comprises 13 residues. Germline V gene data show CDR1 as MGHRA and CDR2 as YSYEKL. V dropped 4 bases and J dropped 4 bases, with 10 bases sitting between them. CDR3 sequence reads: CASSLAGVETQYF. CDR3 nucleotide sequence: TGCGCCAGCAGCCTCGCAGGGGTAGAGACCCAGTACTTC.

This clone was seen a handful of times. The rearrangement uses TRBV7-9 and TRBJ2-7; TRBD2 matches 7 bases. Trimming removed 5 bases from V and 3 bases from J; junction bases left unmatched: 13. The CDR3 runs to 16 residues. From germline, CDR1 is SEHNR and CDR2 FQNEAQ (reference sequence). The CDR3 sequence is CASSPPFFAGVYEQYF. For the CDR3, the DNA is TGTGCCAGCAGCCCCCCTTTTTTTGCGGGGGTCTACGAGCAGTACTTC.

This chain connects TRBV7-2 to TRBJ2-7, with 12 bases matching TRBD2. This CDR3 is 14 amino acids long. Germline values: CDR1 SGHTA, CDR2 FQGNSA. V gave up 4 bases and J gave up 5 bases; unmatched junction bases: 3. The CDR3, as DNA: TGTGCCAGCAGCTCGACTAGCGGGAGTAACGAGCAGTACTTC. Translated: CASSSTSGSNEQYF.

The chain uses TRBV7-9 and TRBJ2-1, with 14 bases identical to TRBD2. Germline V gives CDR1 SEHNR, CDR2 FQNEAQ (reference sequence). CDR3 length: 16 residues. V shed 5 bases, J shed 8 bases, and the junction held 8 bases outside the gene matches. For the CDR3, the DNA is TGTGCCAGCAGCACGGGACTAGCGGGAGTTATCCATGAGCAGTTCTTC. Its protein product is CASSTGLAGVIHEQFF.

The chain couples TRBV4-3 to TRBJ2-1, with 11 bases aligning to TRBD2. The CDR3 totals 16 residues. Germline V CDR1 and CDR2: LGHNA, YSLEER. V lost 3 bases to trimming and J lost 7 bases; unmatched junction nucleotides: 8. CDR3 region: CASSHPTSGKTNEQFF. Here the CDR3 DNA reads TGCGCCAGCAGCCATCCGACTAGCGGGAAAACTAATGAGCAGTTCTTC.

The gene calls are TRBV7-2 and TRBJ2-3; 15 bases are shared with TRBD2. The CDR3 loop spans 17 amino acids. CDR1 is SGHTA and CDR2 is FQGNSA in the germline V gene. The junction had 6 bases not matched to a gene; V was cut back by 3 bases and J by 5 bases. The CDR3 reads CASSFRTSGRGGDTQYF. The DNA for the CDR3 is TGTGCCAGCAGCTTCCGGACTAGCGGGAGGGGCGGAGATACGCAGTATTTT. Complete variable domain (other parts from reference TRBV7-2 and TRBJ2-3): GAGVSQSPSNKVTEKGKDVELRCDPISGHTALYWYRQSLGQGLEFLIYFQGNSAPDKSGLPSDRFSAERTGGSVSTLTIQRTQQEDSAVYLCASSFRTSGRGGDTQYFGPGTRLTVL.

Points on this clone: This CDR3 is also generated by other DNA sequences in the sample. V gene TRBV9 combines with J gene TRBJ2-7; TRBD1 agrees at 9 bases. This CDR3 region has 13 residues. Germline CDR1 SGDLS, CDR2 YYNGEE. The trim removed 3 bases at V and 7 bases at J, leaving 5 bases unmatched. The CDR3 protein is CASSAQDRGEQYF. The CDR3 DNA is TGTGCCAGCAGCGCCCAGGACAGGGGTGAGCAGTACTTC. The whole variable domain, filled in from reference TRBV9 and TRBJ2-7, reads DSGVTQTPKHLITATGQRVTLRCSPRSGDLSVYWYQQSLDQGLQFLIQYYNGEERAKGNILERFSAQQFPDLHSELNLSSLELGDSALYFCASSAQDRGEQYFGPGTRLTVT.

The chain has TRBV7-3 and TRBJ2-3, with TRBD1 matching 9 bases. The germline V gene encodes CDR1 SGHTA and CDR2 FQGTGA. V dropped 6 bases and J dropped 1; count of bases not matched to a gene: 2. The CDR3 covers 14 residues. CDR3 bases: TGTGCCAGCAGTCGGACAGGGGGCACAGATACGCAGTATTTT. This sequence encodes CASSRTGGTDTQYF.

V is TRBV4-1 and J is TRBJ1-2; 12 bases match TRBD1. Germline CDR1 reads MGHRA; CDR2 reads YSYEKL. V gave up 3 bases and J gave up 6 bases; unmatched junction bases: 2. This CDR3 comprises 14 residues. This chain's CDR3 is CASSQGQGANGYTF. The CDR3 DNA is TGCGCCAGCAGCCAGGGACAGGGGGCGAATGGCTACACCTTC.

The chain links TRBV6-5 to TRBJ1-1, with D unresolved. Between the trimmed V and J ends, which lost 7 bases and 4 bases, there was a span of 16 bases. CDR1 is MNHEY, CDR2 SVGAGI, per germline. The CDR3 runs 14 residues. The CDR3 region is CASIRSVEGTEAFF. DNA of the CDR3: TGTGCCAGCATTCGGTCAGTCGAGGGCACTGAAGCTTTCTTT.

The V call is TRBV5-1, the J call TRBJ2-4; a weak D match, TRBD1 (6 bases). Germline V gene lookup returns CDR1 SGHRS and CDR2 YFSETQ. This CDR3 is 14 amino acids long. Trimming removed 5 bases at V and 3 bases at J, with 12 bases between. Written as DNA, the CDR3 is TGCGCCAGCAGGTCAGGGGTCGGCAAAAACATTCAGTACTTC. It is translated as CASRSGVGKNIQYF.

The V call is TRBV5-1, the J call TRBJ2-1, with D perhaps matching TRBD2 (6 bases). Trimming took off 0 bases at V and 0 bases at J, with 10 bases between the two ends. This CDR3 contains 16 residues. Germline CDR1 and CDR2: SGHRS and YFSETQ. The CDR3 DNA reads TGCGCCAGCAGCTTGGCCCAAGCGGGCTCCTACAATGAGCAGTTCTTC. It yields the protein CASSLAQAGSYNEQFF.

The chain is built from TRBV5-4 and TRBJ2-2, with D possibly matching TRBD1 (5 bases). Germline lookup yields CDR1 SGHNT and CDR2 YYREEE (reference sequence). The CDR3 spans 15 residues. V was shortened by 0 bases and J by 7 bases, with 13 bases between the two germline ends. Here the CDR3 reads CASSLAAGSVGELFF. CDR3 in DNA: TGTGCCAGCAGCTTGGCTGCAGGGTCGGTCGGGGAGCTGTTTTTT.

This clone was seen more than once but under ten times. The gene calls are TRBV7-2 and TRBJ2-3; unclear D gene. The V end lost 1 base, the J end lost 1 base, and 9 bases lay between the germline ends. Germline V gene data show CDR1 as SGHTA and CDR2 as FQGNSA. This CDR3 comprises 15 residues. CDR3 protein: CASSLGYGRTDTQYF. CDR3 in DNA: TGTGCCAGCAGCTTAGGGTACGGTCGCACAGATACGCAGTATTTT.

The chain employs TRBV14 and TRBJ1-1; the D is unclear. This CDR3 region has 17 residues. In germline, CDR1 is SGHDN, CDR2 FVKESK. Trimming took 4 bases from V and 0 from J, leaving 18 bases between them. CDR3 sequence (DNA): TGTGCCAGCAGCCTATTCACAGCGGTTTCCCTGAACACTGAAGCTTTCTTT. As protein: CASSLFTAVSLNTEAFF. Full variable domain (rest looked up from reference TRBV14 and TRBJ1-1): EAGVTQFPSHSVIEKGQTVTLRCDPISGHDNLYWYRRVMGKEIKFLLHFVKESKQDESGMPNNRFLAERTGGTYSTLKVQPAELEDSGVYFCASSLFTAVSLNTEAFFGQGTRLTVV.

V usage is TRBV19 and J usage is TRBJ1-2; 8 bases align to TRBD1. This CDR3 is built from 15 residues. The germline gives CDR1 LNHDA, CDR2 SQIVND (reference sequence). J was trimmed by 4 bases and V by 7 bases; bases with no gene match: 11. CDR3 coding DNA: TGTGCCAGTATTCCCGGAGGGGACAGGATCTATGGCTACACCTTC. Protein: CASIPGGDRIYGYTF.

About this clone itself: The same CDR3 can be traced to other DNA sequences in this sample. V is TRBV5-1 and J is TRBJ1-2, with TRBD1 matching over 8 bases. CDR1 SGHRS and CDR2 YFSETQ come from the germline V gene. V trimming: 0 bases; J trimming: 5 bases; junction bases outside the gene matches: 3. CDR3 length: 14 amino acids. The CDR3 DNA is TGCGCCAGCAGCTTGGAGCGACAGGGGTATGGCTACACCTTC. The encoded protein is CASSLERQGYGYTF.

The chain has TRBV5-1 and TRBJ2-1; the D gene is possibly TRBD1 (6 bases). This CDR3 has 15 residues. V dropped 4 bases and J dropped 8 bases, with 19 bases sitting between them. Germline V CDR1 and CDR2: SGHRS, YFSETQ. The CDR3 DNA reads as TGCGCCAGCAGCCCCAATTCCGGACAGTTGGATGAGCAGTTCTTC. The encoded protein is CASSPNSGQLDEQFF.

V and J are TRBV28 and TRBJ1-1; TRBD1 is a possible D gene (6 bases). V lost 7 bases and J 0 bases, leaving 15 bases between the germline ends. Germline V gene data show CDR1 as MDHEN and CDR2 as SYDVKM. CDR3 size: 15 residues. The CDR3, as DNA: TGTGCCAGCAACCCCGCAGGGGTCATGAACACTGAAGCTTTCTTT. Translating gives CASNPAGVMNTEAFF.

V gene TRBV28 combines with J gene TRBJ1-5; tentative D call: TRBD1 (5 bases). Trimming shortened V by 6 bases and J by 2 bases, and 14 bases separated the two germline ends. The CDR3 is 15 amino acids. The germline gives CDR1 MDHEN, CDR2 SYDVKM. This CDR3 is CASRRQFRGNQPQHF. The CDR3, as DNA: TGTGCCAGCAGACGACAGTTTAGAGGCAATCAGCCCCAGCATTTT. Filled out from reference TRBV28 and TRBJ1-5, the complete variable domain reads DVKVTQSSRYLVKRTGEKVFLECVQDMDHENMFWYRQDPGLGLRLIYFSYDVKMKEKGDIPEGYSVSREKKERFSLILESASTNQTSMYLCASRRQFRGNQPQHFGDGTRLSIL.

This sequence joins TRBV27 and TRBJ1-6; unclear D gene. V shed 1 base and J shed 8 bases, with 9 bases lying between them. Germline V gene lookup returns CDR1 MNHEY and CDR2 SMNVEV (reference sequence). This CDR3 contains 14 residues. The DNA of the CDR3 is TGTGCCAGCAGTTTATACTTCGAAGATTCACCCCTCCACTTT. It translates to CASSLYFEDSPLHF.

The chain recombines TRBV29-1 with TRBJ1-5; 8 nucleotides agree with TRBD1. The CDR3 contains 14 residues. V lost 7 bases, J lost 2 bases, and 7 bases stayed unmatched. The germline V gene has CDR1 SQVTM and CDR2 ANQGSEA. The CDR3 DNA is TGCAGCGCAGAAGGACAGGGAGGCAATCAGCCCCAGCATTTT. Amino acids: CSAEGQGGNQPQHF.

J is TRBJ2-1 and V is TRBV24-1, with 7 bases lining up with TRBD2. In germline, CDR1 is KGHDR, CDR2 SFDVKD. CDR3 length: 14 amino acids. Trimming cost V 5 bases and J 5 bases; bases outside gene matches: 5. CDR3 DNA sequence: TGTGCCACCAGTGCCCCGGGAGGCCACAATGAGCAGTTCTTC. Translated, it gives CATSAPGGHNEQFF.

This rearrangement joins TRBV28 to TRBJ1-2, with 8 bases fitting TRBD1. The length of the CDR3 is 13 residues. Germline CDR1 reads MDHEN; CDR2 reads SYDVKM. V was clipped by 2 bases and J by 8 bases; unmatched bases: 4. The DNA for the CDR3 is TGTGCCAGCAGTTTACCGGGGACAGGCGGCTACACCTTC. Translated, it gives CASSLPGTGGYTF.

This clone turned up a few times. This sequence joins TRBV27 and TRBJ1-3; 8 bases agree with TRBD1. V dropped 6 bases and J dropped 1; count of bases not matched to a gene: 5. The CDR3 contains 15 residues. From germline, CDR1 is MNHEY and CDR2 SMNVEV (reference sequence). The CDR3 DNA sequence: TGTGCCAGCAGGGACAGGGCTGTATCTGGAAACACCATATATTTT. It yields the protein CASRDRAVSGNTIYF.

The chain uses TRBV7-9 and TRBJ2-7; 10 bases align to TRBD1. The CDR3 spans 18 residues. The V gene end was trimmed by 4 bases and the J gene end by 4 bases; junction bases not matched to a gene: 16. The germline gives CDR1 SEHNR, CDR2 FQNEAQ (reference sequence). Here the CDR3 DNA reads TGTGCCAGCAGCTCCGGGACAGGGGTATCAATTAGGGTTTACGAGCAGTACTTC. Protein product: CASSSGTGVSIRVYEQYF.